The next 15 T cell receptor beta chains were all read from a single sample in a study of blood T cell repertoires in COVID-19. Repertoires were generated with immunoSEQ multiplex PCR, while TCRdb's copy carries only in-frame clones and drops some. The table shows 200,000 to 250,000 clones, with 80% to 90% occurring only once. The sample taken for sequencing was peripheral blood. All receptors come from a man in his forties or fifties who had recovered from COVID-19.

This sequence joins TRBV5-1 and TRBJ1-4; tentatively, D is TRBD1 (6 bases). V lost 3 bases and J 6 bases, leaving 12 bases between the germline ends. CDR1 is SGHRS and CDR2 is YFSETQ in the germline V gene. This CDR3 has 14 residues. Here the CDR3 DNA reads TGCGCCAGCAGCTGGCGGGGGCTTCATGAAAAACTGTTTTTT. Its protein product is CASSWRGLHEKLFF.

The chain couples TRBV9 to TRBJ1-4; D is unresolved. The germline V gene has CDR1 SGDLS and CDR2 YYNGEE. V was shortened by 3 bases and J by 2 bases, with 8 bases between the two germline ends. This CDR3 is built from 14 residues. CDR3 in DNA: TGTGCCAGCAGCGGCGGGGAGACTAATGAAAAACTGTTTTTT. This sequence encodes CASSGGETNEKLFF.

This chain connects TRBV9 to TRBJ2-3; no firm D call. CDR3 length: 12 residues. Between the trimmed V and J ends, which lost 4 bases and 4 bases, there was a span of 7 bases. The germline V gene has CDR1 SGDLS and CDR2 YYNGEE. The CDR3 DNA reads TGTGCCAGCAGCCAGACTGCAGATACGCAGTATTTT. Translation gives CASSQTADTQYF.

The chain couples TRBV27 to TRBJ1-4; TRBD1 matches at 9 bases. The V segment lost 4 bases and the J segment 7 bases; nucleotides outside the gene matches: 7. Germline V CDR1 and CDR2: MNHEY, SMNVEV (reference sequence). The CDR3 length is 15 residues. The CDR3 nucleotides are TGTGCCAGCAGTTCCACCGGGACAGGGTCTGAAAAACTGTTTTTT. Residues: CASSSTGTGSEKLFF.

The J gene is TRBJ2-5, the V gene TRBV9, with a weak D call TRBD1 (6 bases). Germline V CDR1 and CDR2: SGDLS, YYNGEE. Trimming left V 3 bases short and J 2 bases short, with 11 bases between. This CDR3 is 14 amino acids long. The CDR3: CASSATGVQETQYF. CDR3 coding DNA: TGTGCCAGCAGCGCGACAGGAGTTCAAGAGACCCAGTACTTC.

The chain employs TRBV4-1 and TRBJ2-1; 7 positions match TRBD1. Germline trimming cut 3 bases from V and 7 bases from J; bases unmatched to any gene: 9. Germline CDR1 reads MGHRA; CDR2 reads YSYEKL. CDR3 length equals 15 residues. In nucleotides, the CDR3 is TGCGCCAGCAGCCACCTGGGACAGTCTGCGAATGAGCAGTTCTTC. Amino acids: CASSHLGQSANEQFF.

This sequence joins TRBV5-1 and TRBJ1-6; 8 bases are shared with TRBD1. The germline V gene has CDR1 SGHRS and CDR2 YFSETQ. The V gene end was trimmed by 4 bases and the J gene end by 5 bases; junction bases not matched to a gene: 5. CDR3 size: 15 residues. The CDR3 nucleotides read TGCGCCAGCAGCAACGGACAGGGTAATAATTCACCCCTCCACTTT. The encoded protein is CASSNGQGNNSPLHF. The full variable domain, rest sourced from reference TRBV5-1 and TRBJ1-6, is KAGVTQTPRYLIKTRGQQVTLSCSPISGHRSVSWYQQTPGQGLQFLFEYFSETQRNKGNFPGRFSGRQFSNSRSEMNVSTLELGDSALYLCASSNGQGNNSPLHFGNGTRLTVT.

The J gene is TRBJ2-1, the V gene TRBV5-1, with a possible D match to TRBD2 (5 bases). The germline V gene encodes CDR1 SGHRS and CDR2 YFSETQ. The length of the CDR3 is 13 residues. Deletions cut 5 bases from V and 1 base from J, with 7 bases between. The CDR3 spells CASSEGSYNEQFF. CDR3 sequence (DNA): TGCGCCAGCAGTGAGGGTTCCTACAATGAGCAGTTCTTC. The complete variable domain, with remaining parts taken from reference TRBV5-1 and TRBJ2-1, reads KAGVTQTPRYLIKTRGQQVTLSCSPISGHRSVSWYQQTPGQGLQFLFEYFSETQRNKGNFPGRFSGRQFSNSRSEMNVSTLELGDSALYLCASSEGSYNEQFFGPGTRLTVL.

This chain joins TRBV11-1 and TRBJ2-1; D call uncertain. CDR3 length equals 12 residues. Deletions cut 5 bases from V and 7 bases from J, with 9 bases between. Germline V CDR1 and CDR2: SGHAT, FQDESV (reference sequence). In DNA, the CDR3 is TGTGCCAGCAGCCGTCTCGAGAATGAGCAGTTCTTC. Its protein product is CASSRLENEQFF.

V is TRBV5-1 and J is TRBJ2-7; 10 bases are shared with TRBD1. The V and J ends lost 2 bases and 4 bases, in that order; junction bases with no gene match: 3. The CDR3 runs 14 residues. Germline loops: CDR1 SGHRS, CDR2 YFSETQ. CDR3 region: CASSLMGQGYEQYF. As DNA, the CDR3 is TGCGCCAGCAGCTTAATGGGACAGGGGTACGAGCAGTACTTC.

The J gene is TRBJ2-1, the V gene TRBV19; 14 bases are shared with TRBD2. The CDR3 loop spans 18 amino acids. CDR1 is LNHDA, CDR2 SQIVND, per germline (reference sequence). Trimming removed 5 bases from V and 0 bases from J; junction bases left unmatched: 6. The CDR3 region has the DNA TGTGCCAGTAGTGTACGACTAGCGGGAGGGAGCTCCTACAATGAGCAGTTCTTC. Its translation: CASSVRLAGGSSYNEQFF.

The CDR3 is CASSPVLATNEKLFF. In nucleotides, the CDR3 is TGTGCCAGCTCACCCGTCTTAGCAACTAATGAAAAACTGTTTTTT. J is TRBJ1-4 and V is TRBV18; D remains ambiguous. Trimming took off 3 bases at V and 0 bases at J, with 8 bases between the two ends. Germline CDR1 and CDR2: KGHSH and LQKENI. The CDR3 contains 15 residues.

The chain has TRBV7-9 and TRBJ2-1; D unclear. Germline V lookup: CDR1 SEHNR, CDR2 FQNEAQ (reference sequence). Trimming shortened V by 5 bases and J by 0 bases, and 11 bases separated the two germline ends. The CDR3 contains 15 residues. CDR3 DNA sequence: TGTGCCAGCAGCCGTACTGGTTCCTCCTACAATGAGCAGTTCTTC. Protein sequence: CASSRTGSSYNEQFF.

This clone came up once. The chain links TRBV28 to TRBJ1-2, with a possible D match to TRBD1 (5 bases). Deletions cut 5 bases from V and 5 bases from J, with 9 bases between. The CDR3 extends over 12 amino acids. The germline V gene encodes CDR1 MDHEN and CDR2 SYDVKM. In DNA form, the CDR3 reads TGTGCCAGCAGTGTACAGGTTTATGGCTACACCTTC. Translation gives CASSVQVYGYTF.

The chain has TRBV20-1 and TRBJ2-5; a possible D gene is TRBD1 (7 bases). CDR3 size: 13 residues. Germline V gene data show CDR1 as DFQATT and CDR2 as SNEGSKA (reference sequence). The V gene lost 3 bases and the J gene lost 3 bases, with 11 bases spanning the gap. CDR3 bases: TGCAGTGCTAGTCCAGGGGGGAAAGAGACCCAGTACTTC. This translates into CSASPGGKETQYF.